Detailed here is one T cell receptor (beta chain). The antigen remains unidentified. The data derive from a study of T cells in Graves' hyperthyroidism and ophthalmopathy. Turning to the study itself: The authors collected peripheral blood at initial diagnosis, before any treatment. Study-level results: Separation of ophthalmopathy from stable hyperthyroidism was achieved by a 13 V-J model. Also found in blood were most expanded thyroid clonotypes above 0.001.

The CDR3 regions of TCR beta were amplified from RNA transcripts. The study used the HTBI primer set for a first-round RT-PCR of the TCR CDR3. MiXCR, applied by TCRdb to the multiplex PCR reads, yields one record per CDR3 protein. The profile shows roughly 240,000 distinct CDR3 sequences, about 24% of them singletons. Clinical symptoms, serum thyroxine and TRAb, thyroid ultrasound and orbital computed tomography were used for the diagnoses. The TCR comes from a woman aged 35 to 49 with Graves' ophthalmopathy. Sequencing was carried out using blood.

The CDR3 sequence is CASSLRRGAGVETQYF. The CDR3 coding sequence is TGTGCCAGCAGTCTGAGAAGGGGGGCCGGGGTAGAGACCCAGTACTTC. The rearrangement joins TRBV12-3 or TRBV12-4 to TRBJ2-5, with D perhaps being TRBD1 or TRBD2 (6 bases each). V was clipped by 5 bases and J by 4 bases, with 20 bases between them. There are 16 residues in the CDR3.